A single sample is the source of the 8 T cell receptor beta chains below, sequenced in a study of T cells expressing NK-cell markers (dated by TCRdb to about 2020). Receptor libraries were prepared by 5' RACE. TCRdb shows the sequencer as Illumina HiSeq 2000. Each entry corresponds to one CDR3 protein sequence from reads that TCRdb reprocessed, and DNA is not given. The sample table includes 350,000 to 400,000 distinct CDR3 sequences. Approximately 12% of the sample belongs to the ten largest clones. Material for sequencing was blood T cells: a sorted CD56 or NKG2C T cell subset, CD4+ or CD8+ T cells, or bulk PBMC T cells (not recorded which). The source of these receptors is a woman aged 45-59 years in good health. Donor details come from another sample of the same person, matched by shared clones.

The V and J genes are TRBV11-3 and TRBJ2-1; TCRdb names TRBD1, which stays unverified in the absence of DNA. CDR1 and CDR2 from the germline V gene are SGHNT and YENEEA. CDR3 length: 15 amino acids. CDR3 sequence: CASSLDRGTYNEQFF.

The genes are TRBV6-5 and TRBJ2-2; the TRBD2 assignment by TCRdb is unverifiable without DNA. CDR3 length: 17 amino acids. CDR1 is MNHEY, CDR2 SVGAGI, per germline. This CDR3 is CASSYSAGGPDTGELFF.

This CDR3 is CAISEVAQPQHF. V is TRBV10-3 and J is TRBJ1-5. The germline V gene encodes CDR1 ENHRY and CDR2 SYGVKD. This CDR3 has 12 residues.

The CDR3 protein is CASSLTTGFGELFF. The chain uses TRBV7-2 and TRBJ2-2; TCRdb designates TRBD1, a call that cannot be tested without DNA. The CDR3 is made up of 14 amino acids. Germline V gives CDR1 SGHTA, CDR2 FQGNSA.

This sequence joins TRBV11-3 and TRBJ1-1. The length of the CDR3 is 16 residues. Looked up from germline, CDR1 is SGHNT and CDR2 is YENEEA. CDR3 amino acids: CASSFEGRRVDTEAFF.

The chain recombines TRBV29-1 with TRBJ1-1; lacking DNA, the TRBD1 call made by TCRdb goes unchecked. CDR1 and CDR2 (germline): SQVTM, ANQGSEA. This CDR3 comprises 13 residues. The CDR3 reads CSVGQPKNTEAFF.

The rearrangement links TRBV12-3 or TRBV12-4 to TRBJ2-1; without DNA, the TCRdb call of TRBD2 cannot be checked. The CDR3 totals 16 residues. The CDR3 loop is CASSLSSVVVVDEQFF.

The CDR3 loop is CAISAGLSEQFF. The chain combines TRBV10-3 with TRBJ2-1. CDR3 length: 12 residues. The V gene's germline CDR1 is ENHRY and CDR2 SYGVKD.